This TCR beta chain was obtained from a study of blood T cell repertoires in COVID-19. Study overall: From the United States, Italy and Spain came samples of acute and convalescent COVID-19.

In the original analysis: Amplification with reference gene primers provided the estimates of nucleated cell counts. Sequenced by immunoSEQ multiplex PCR; TCRdb stores in-frame clones only, minus some. The DNA was the basis for D and trimming; V, J and clone size are from that table. Of some 72,000 clones listed, approximately 90% are singletons. The length of the CDR3 is 13 residues. V was trimmed by 4 bases and J by 3 bases, leaving 10 bases between them. CDR1 and CDR2 (germline): SNHLY, FYNNEI. Sequenced material: peripheral blood. The chain joins TRBV2 to TRBJ2-7; D not certain. This receptor was identified in a man in his fifties with active COVID-19. The CDR3 loop is CASSGGLIYEQYF. DNA for the CDR3: TGTGCCAGCAGTGGTGGGCTGATCTACGAGCAGTACTTC.